This T cell receptor beta chain appears in the sequencing data of a study of T cell repertoires in cytomegalovirus infection. Study-wide context: Matching HLA type, along with CMV infection, was indicated by public TCR beta signatures. Study results and caveats: The ex vivo response showed dominance by HLA-C-restricted CMV-specific TCR beta clonotypes.

TCRdb analysed the reads with MiXCR anew, one entry per CDR3 protein. The sample records 450,000 to 550,000 distinct CDR3 sequences, 15% to 20% being singletons. The V gene's germline CDR1 is LNHNV and CDR2 YYDKDF (reference sequence). V lost 1 base to trimming and J lost 0 bases, with 16 bases between them. The CDR3 contains 18 residues. This clonotype was picked up a small number of times. Its antigen is currently unknown. Sequencing input: CD8+ T cells from PBMCs. J is TRBJ2-1 and V is TRBV15; no clear D gene. This receptor was identified in a human donor in good health (CMV status not recorded). Some clones in this sample may be carry-over from other donors' samples. The CDR3 region is CATSRVPPGGYSYNEQFF. DNA for the CDR3: TGTGCCACCAGCAGAGTTCCCCCGGGCGGCTACTCCTACAATGAGCAGTTCTTC.